Listed here are 27 T cell receptor beta chains from one sample, sequenced in a study of monozygotic twins with cystic fibrosis. Here immunoSEQ multiplex PCR was the method, and the copy in TCRdb shows in-frame clones only, minus some. The sample lists 30,000 or so clones; approximately 92% were seen once. The sample consisted of blood. The receptors were sampled from a girl aged 2 to 9 with cystic fibrosis.

Only a few counts were recorded for this clone. The chain has TRBV5-1 and TRBJ1-1; TRBD1 aligns across 9 bases. Trimming at V came to 4 bases and at J to 0 bases, leaving 4 bases not matched to a gene. The CDR3 spans 15 residues. CDR1 and CDR2 from the germline V gene are SGHRS and YFSETQ. The CDR3 sequence is CASSQGQGMNTEAFF. CDR3 DNA: TGCGCCAGCAGCCAAGGACAGGGGATGAACACTGAAGCTTTCTTT.

The chain couples TRBV28 to TRBJ2-5, with D perhaps matching TRBD2 (5 bases). CDR1 and CDR2 from the germline V gene are MDHEN and SYDVKM. The CDR3 sequence is 13 residues long. Trimming removed 6 bases from V and 5 bases from J, with 13 bases in between. As DNA, the CDR3 is TGTGCCAGCAGGAGGGCCCCCGGGGAGACCCAGTACTTC. Protein product: CASRRAPGETQYF.

The V gene is TRBV11-2, the J gene TRBJ1-2; 9 bases line up with TRBD1. The germline V gene has CDR1 SGHAT and CDR2 FQNNGV. V lost 0 bases to trimming and J lost 5 bases; unmatched junction nucleotides: 4. This CDR3 is 15 amino acids long. CDR3 sequence: CASSLEGTGLYGYTF. Here the CDR3 DNA reads TGTGCCAGCAGCTTAGAAGGGACAGGGTTGTATGGCTACACCTTC.

V and J are TRBV19 and TRBJ1-1, with TRBD1 as a possible D gene (5 bases). V shed 10 bases and J shed 4 bases, with 19 bases lying between them. Per germline, CDR1 LNHDA and CDR2 SQIVND (reference sequence). CDR3 length: 14 amino acids. The CDR3 DNA sequence: TGTGCCACCTCCGGTACGGGGGAGAGCACTGAAGCTTTCTTT. This translates into CATSGTGESTEAFF.

The chain has TRBV6-5 and TRBJ1-2; D is perhaps TRBD1 (5 bases). Per the germline V gene, CDR1 is MNHEY and CDR2 is SVGAGI. The CDR3 sequence is 13 residues long. Trimming took off 7 bases at V and 3 bases at J, with 12 bases between the two ends. The CDR3 DNA follows: TGTGCCAGCAATGGAGGGGCCCACTATGGCTACACCTTC. Amino acids: CASNGGAHYGYTF.

This chain links TRBV7-2 with TRBJ1-1, with D possibly matching TRBD1 (6 bases). Germline V lookup: CDR1 SGHTA, CDR2 FQGNSA. The CDR3 contains 16 residues. Trimming took 5 bases from V and 0 from J, leaving 16 bases between them. The CDR3 nucleotides are TGTGCCAGCAGCCCACAGGGTCGGGGAATGAACACTGAAGCTTTCTTT. This sequence encodes CASSPQGRGMNTEAFF.

The rearrangement joins TRBV6-1 to TRBJ1-2, with D possibly TRBD1 on 6 matching bases. The CDR3 spans 17 residues. V lost 3 bases, J lost 2 bases, and 19 bases lay in between. Germline CDR1 MNHNS, CDR2 SASEGT. The CDR3 nucleotides read TGTGCCAGCAGTGATTGGACAGATCCGAGGTCGAACTATGGCTACACCTTC. Encoded protein: CASSDWTDPRSNYGYTF.

The CDR3, as DNA: TGTGCCAGCAGCCAAGCGACGGAGACTAATGAAAAACTGTTTTTT. Protein: CASSQATETNEKLFF. This rearrangement joins TRBV4-2 to TRBJ1-4; D gene ambiguous. Germline V CDR1 and CDR2: LGHNA, YNFKEQ. The CDR3 sequence is 15 residues long. V was trimmed by 1 base and J by 2 bases, leaving 8 bases between them.

V usage is TRBV30 and J usage is TRBJ2-1; 9 bases are shared with TRBD2. The CDR3 sequence is 15 residues long. The V gene's germline CDR1 is GTSNPN and CDR2 SVGIG (reference sequence). Trimming removed 0 bases from V and 5 bases from J; junction bases left unmatched: 5. CDR3 amino acids: CAWSVGLAGNNEQFF. DNA of the CDR3: TGTGCCTGGAGTGTAGGCCTAGCGGGGAACAATGAGCAGTTCTTC.

CDR3 sequence: CASPRDYNEQFF. The CDR3 bases are TGTGCCAGTCCCCGGGACTACAATGAGCAGTTCTTC. This chain links TRBV6-5 with TRBJ2-1; D possibly corresponds to TRBD2 (5 bases). The CDR3 covers 12 residues. The V and J ends lost 9 bases and 3 bases respectively, with 9 bases between them. From germline, CDR1 is MNHEY and CDR2 SVGAGI.

In DNA, the CDR3 is TGCAGTGCTAGAACAGCGGAGACCCAGTACTTC. It is translated as CSARTAETQYF. The chain has TRBV20-1 and TRBJ2-5; D is unresolved. V dropped 2 bases and J dropped 5 bases, with 6 bases sitting between them. CDR1 is DFQATT and CDR2 is SNEGSKA in the germline V gene (reference sequence). The CDR3 consists of 11 residues.

The rearrangement joins TRBV28 to TRBJ1-2, with 7 bases fitting TRBD1. V lost 6 bases, J lost 4 bases, and 14 bases stayed unmatched. This CDR3 has 16 residues. The germline V gene has CDR1 MDHEN and CDR2 SYDVKM. CDR3 sequence: CASRHETGTESYGYTF. For the CDR3, the DNA is TGTGCCAGCAGACATGAGACGGGGACAGAGAGCTATGGCTACACCTTC.

The rearrangement links TRBV21-1 to TRBJ1-1. TRBV21-1 is recorded as a pseudogene. This CDR3 region has 20 residues. Here the CDR3 DNA reads TGTGCCAGCAGCAACACCATGGCCCGGGACCAAAAATTTCTGTGCACTGAAGCTTTCTTT. Translated, it gives CASSNTMARDQKFLCTEAFF.

The chain recombines TRBV27 with TRBJ2-2; no firm D call. The germline V and J ends were trimmed by 0 bases and 5 bases, with 7 bases remaining between them. This CDR3 region has 14 residues. CDR1 MNHEY and CDR2 SMNVEV come from the germline V gene (reference sequence). The CDR3 sequence: CASSLSSSTGELFF. For the CDR3, the DNA is TGTGCCAGCAGTTTATCGAGCTCTACCGGGGAGCTGTTTTTT.

J is TRBJ2-1 and V is TRBV9; D call uncertain. The CDR3 is 15 residues long. The germline CDR1 and CDR2 sequences are SGDLS and YYNGEE. Deletions cut 4 bases from V and 0 bases from J, with 11 bases between. The CDR3 DNA reads TGTGCCAGCAGCCCTGAGCCTAACTCCTACAATGAGCAGTTCTTC. Residues: CASSPEPNSYNEQFF.

The rearrangement uses TRBV20-1 and TRBJ2-1; D uncertain. The germline V gene has CDR1 DFQATT and CDR2 SNEGSKA (reference sequence). The CDR3 loop spans 11 amino acids. Trimming took off 3 bases at V and 5 bases at J, with 5 bases between the two ends. The CDR3 sequence is CSASLDNEQFF. The CDR3 DNA reads as TGCAGTGCTAGTTTGGACAATGAGCAGTTCTTC.

The genes are TRBV19 and TRBJ2-7; 7 nucleotides line up with TRBD1. The CDR3 is made up of 15 amino acids. Germline CDR1 reads LNHDA; CDR2 reads SQIVND (reference sequence). V trimming: 6 bases; J trimming: 1 base; junction bases outside the gene matches: 9. CDR3 nucleotides: TGTGCCAGTAGCTCGACAGGGACAACGTCCTACGAGCAGTACTTC. Encoded protein: CASSSTGTTSYEQYF. The complete variable domain, with remaining parts taken from reference TRBV19 and TRBJ2-7, reads DGGITQSPKYLFRKEGQNVTLSCEQNLNHDAMYWYRQDPGQGLRLIYYSQIVNDFQKGDIAEGYSVSREKKESFPLTVTSAQKNPTAFYLCASSSTGTTSYEQYFGPGTRLTVT.

The count of this clone is one. The chain is built from TRBV30 and TRBJ1-2; TRBD1 matches 8 bases. Trimming at V came to 2 bases and at J to 6 bases, leaving 8 bases not matched to a gene. CDR1 is GTSNPN, CDR2 SVGIG, per germline (reference sequence). The CDR3 loop spans 14 amino acids. This chain's CDR3 is CAWSSIGQGDGYTF. CDR3 nucleotides: TGTGCCTGGAGTTCCATTGGACAGGGAGATGGCTACACCTTC.

The V gene is TRBV2, the J gene TRBJ2-3; 7 bases are a match to TRBD2. Losses at the gene ends were 5 bases for V and 4 bases for J; bases not matched to a gene: 15. Germline V gives CDR1 SNHLY, CDR2 FYNNEI. The length of the CDR3 is 17 residues. The CDR3 region has the DNA TGTGCCAGCAGTCTTCCCCCCTCCGGGACTACCCCAGATACGCAGTATTTT. It codes for CASSLPPSGTTPDTQYF.

CDR3 protein: CASSETAAVRNPQEAFF. CDR3 coding DNA: TGTGCCAGCAGCGAAACGGCTGCAGTAAGAAACCCACAGGAAGCTTTCTTT. J is TRBJ1-1 and V is TRBV2; D not resolved. Trimming cost V 6 bases and J 8 bases, with 28 bases left between them. The length of the CDR3 is 17 residues. Germline CDR1 is SNHLY and CDR2 is FYNNEI.

This rearrangement joins TRBV2 to TRBJ1-3, with D possibly matching TRBD1 (6 bases). Trimming shortened V by 11 bases and J by 5 bases, and 19 bases separated the two germline ends. This CDR3 is built from 14 residues. Germline CDR1 and CDR2: SNHLY and FYNNEI. CDR3 bases: TGTGCCGGGGTGAGGGGGGAATCAAGAAACACCATATATTTT. Amino acid sequence: CAGVRGESRNTIYF.

V is TRBV5-1 and J is TRBJ2-5; 7 positions agree with TRBD2. This CDR3 region has 14 residues. V dropped 2 bases and J dropped 5; count of bases not matched to a gene: 6. Germline CDR1 is SGHRS and CDR2 is YFSETQ. The DNA of the CDR3 is TGCGCCAGCAGCTTTTCGCGGGGGAGGGAGACCCAGTACTTC. Residues: CASSFSRGRETQYF.

The table lists this clone with a count of one. The chain has TRBV9 and TRBJ2-3; unclear D gene. Trimming shortened V by 4 bases and J by 2 bases, and 8 bases separated the two germline ends. CDR1 SGDLS and CDR2 YYNGEE come from the germline V gene. This CDR3 spans 13 amino acids. DNA of the CDR3: TGTGCCAGCAGCAGTACCAACACAGATACGCAGTATTTT. It translates to CASSSTNTDTQYF. Drawing the rest from reference TRBV9 and TRBJ2-3, the complete variable domain is DSGVTQTPKHLITATGQRVTLRCSPRSGDLSVYWYQQSLDQGLQFLIQYYNGEERAKGNILERFSAQQFPDLHSELNLSSLELGDSALYFCASSSTNTDTQYFGPGTRLTVL.

This chain joins TRBV5-1 and TRBJ1-1; possible D gene TRBD1, 6 bases. V was cut by 3 bases and J by 2 bases, with 14 bases left in between. From germline, CDR1 is SGHRS and CDR2 YFSETQ. This CDR3 is built from 15 residues. CDR3 DNA: TGCGCCAGCAGCTCGAACCCAGGGGTAAACACTGAAGCTTTCTTT. It encodes CASSSNPGVNTEAFF.

The CDR3 region has the DNA TGTGCCAGCAGCTTGACAGGTCAGAACACTGAAGCTTTCTTT. Amino acids: CASSLTGQNTEAFF. This chain uses TRBV5-5 with TRBJ1-1; TRBD1 is a possible D gene (5 bases). V was pared by 1 base and J by 1 base, with 8 bases between. The CDR3 extends over 14 amino acids. Germline assignment: CDR1 SGHKS and CDR2 YYEKEE (reference sequence). Full variable domain (outside the CDR3, taken from reference TRBV5-5 and TRBJ1-1): DAGVTQSPTHLIKTRGQQVTLRCSPISGHKSVSWYQQVLGQGPQFIFQYYEKEERGRGNFPDRFSARQFPNYSSELNVNALLLGDSALYLCASSLTGQNTEAFFGQGTRLTVV.

This sequence joins TRBV9 and TRBJ1-3, with TRBD1 identical over 7 bases. Germline CDR1 reads SGDLS; CDR2 reads YYNGEE. The length of the CDR3 is 13 residues. Trimming removed 4 bases from V and 6 bases from J; junction bases left unmatched: 4. CDR3 amino acids: CASSSGTVNTIYF. In DNA form, the CDR3 reads TGTGCCAGCAGCTCCGGGACAGTAAACACCATATATTTT.

The V gene is TRBV11-2, the J gene TRBJ2-2; possibly TRBD2 for D (6 bases). The CDR3 is 17 residues long. The ends were cut back, 1 base at V and 7 bases at J, with 19 bases in the middle. Per the germline V gene, CDR1 is SGHAT and CDR2 is FQNNGV. CDR3 residues: CASSLGRGTPRDGELFF. The CDR3 DNA reads as TGTGCCAGCAGCTTAGGCCGCGGGACTCCTAGAGACGGGGAGCTGTTTTTT. Using reference TRBV11-2 and TRBJ2-2 for the parts outside the CDR3, the full variable domain is EAGVAQSPRYKIIEKRQSVAFWCNPISGHATLYWYQQILGQGPKLLIQFQNNGVVDDSQLPKDRFSAERLKGVDSTLKIQPAKLEDSAVYLCASSLGRGTPRDGELFFGEGSRLTVL.